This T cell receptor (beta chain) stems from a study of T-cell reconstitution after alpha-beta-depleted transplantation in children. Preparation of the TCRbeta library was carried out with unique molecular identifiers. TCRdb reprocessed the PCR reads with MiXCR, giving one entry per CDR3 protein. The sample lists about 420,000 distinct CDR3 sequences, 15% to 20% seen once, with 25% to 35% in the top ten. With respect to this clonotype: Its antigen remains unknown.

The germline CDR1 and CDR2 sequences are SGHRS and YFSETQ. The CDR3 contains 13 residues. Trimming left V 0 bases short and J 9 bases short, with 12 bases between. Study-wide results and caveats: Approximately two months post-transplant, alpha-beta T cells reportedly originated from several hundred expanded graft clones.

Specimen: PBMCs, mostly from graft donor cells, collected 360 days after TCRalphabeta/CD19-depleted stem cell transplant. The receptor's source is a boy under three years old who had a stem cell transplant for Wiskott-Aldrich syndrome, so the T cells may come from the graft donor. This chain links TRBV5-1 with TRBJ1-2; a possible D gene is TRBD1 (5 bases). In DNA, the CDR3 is TGCGCCAGCAGCTTGGAGGGGATTCGAAGCTACACCTTC. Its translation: CASSLEGIRSYTF. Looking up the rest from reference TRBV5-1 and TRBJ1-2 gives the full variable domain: KAGVTQTPRYLIKTRGQQVTLSCSPISGHRSVSWYQQTPGQGLQFLFEYFSETQRNKGNFPGRFSGRQFSNSRSEMNVSTLELGDSALYLCASSLEGIRSYTFGSGTRLTVV.